What follows is one T cell receptor beta chain and its context. V dropped 2 bases and J dropped 3 bases, with 12 bases sitting between them. CDR1 and CDR2 (germline): SGHNT, YYREEE (reference sequence). This CDR3 has 14 amino acids. In the authors' methods: Reference gene primer amplification gave nucleated cell count estimates. Measured with immunoSEQ multiplex PCR; TCRdb has only the in-frame clones, and not every one. D and trimming were read from the DNA, whereas the V and J calls and clone size are those reported in that table. The repertoire holds 140,000 or so clones, with over 75% as singletons. This specimen belongs to a study of blood T cell repertoires in COVID-19. Overall study context: Material from acute and convalescent COVID-19 was sourced from the United States, Italy and Spain. T cells, B-cell-depleted T cells, or PBMCs provided the cDNA or gDNA that served as material.

This receptor was obtained from a woman between 50 and 59 years old with acute or convalescent COVID-19. Sequencing was performed on peripheral blood. The gene calls are TRBV5-4 and TRBJ2-7; no clear D gene. This CDR3 reads CASSFNAGVYEQYF. The CDR3, as DNA: TGTGCCAGCAGCTTTAATGCCGGAGTCTACGAGCAGTACTTC. The full variable domain, completed using reference TRBV5-4 and TRBJ2-7, is ETGVTQSPTHLIKTRGQQVTLRCSSQSGHNTVSWYQQALGQGPQFIFQYYREEENGRGNFPPRFSGLQFPNYSSELNVNALELDDSALYLCASSFNAGVYEQYFGPGTRLTVT.